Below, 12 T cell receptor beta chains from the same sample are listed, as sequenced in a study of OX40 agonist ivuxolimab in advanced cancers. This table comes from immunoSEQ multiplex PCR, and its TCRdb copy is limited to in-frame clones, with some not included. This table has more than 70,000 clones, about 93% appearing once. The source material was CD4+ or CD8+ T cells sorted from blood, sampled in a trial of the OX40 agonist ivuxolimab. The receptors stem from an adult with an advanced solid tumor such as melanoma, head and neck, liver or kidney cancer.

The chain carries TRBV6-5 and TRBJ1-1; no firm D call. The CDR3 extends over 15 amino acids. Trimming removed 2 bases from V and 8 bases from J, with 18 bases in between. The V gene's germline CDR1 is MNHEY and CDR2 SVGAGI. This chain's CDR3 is CASSYERVGLAEAFF. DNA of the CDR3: TGTGCCAGCAGTTACGAGAGGGTTGGTTTGGCCGAAGCTTTCTTT.

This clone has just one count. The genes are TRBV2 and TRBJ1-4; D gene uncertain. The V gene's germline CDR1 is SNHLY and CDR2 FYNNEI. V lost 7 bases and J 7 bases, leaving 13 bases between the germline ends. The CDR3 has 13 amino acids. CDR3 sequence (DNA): TGTGCCAGCAAAGAATGGGGTGGTGAAAAACTGTTTTTT. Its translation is CASKEWGGEKLFF.

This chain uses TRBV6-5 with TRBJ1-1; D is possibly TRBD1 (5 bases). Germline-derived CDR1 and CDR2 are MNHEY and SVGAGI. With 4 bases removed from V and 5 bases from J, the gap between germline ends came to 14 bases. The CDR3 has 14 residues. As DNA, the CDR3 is TGTGCCAGCAGTTGGGGACGGGGGAATACTGAAGCTTTCTTT. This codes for CASSWGRGNTEAFF.

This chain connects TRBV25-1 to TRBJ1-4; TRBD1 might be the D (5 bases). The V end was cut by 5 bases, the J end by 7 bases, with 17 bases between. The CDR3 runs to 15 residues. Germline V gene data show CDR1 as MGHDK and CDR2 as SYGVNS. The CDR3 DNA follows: TGTGCCAGCAGTCACACTAGGGGCAGAGGTGAAAAACTGTTTTTT. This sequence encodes CASSHTRGRGEKLFF.

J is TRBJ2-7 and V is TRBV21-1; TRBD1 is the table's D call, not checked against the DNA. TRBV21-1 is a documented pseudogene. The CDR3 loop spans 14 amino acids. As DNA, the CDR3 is TGTGCCATACCTCAGGGGGTTAGCTCCTACGAGCAGTACTTC. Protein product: CAIPQGVSSYEQYF.

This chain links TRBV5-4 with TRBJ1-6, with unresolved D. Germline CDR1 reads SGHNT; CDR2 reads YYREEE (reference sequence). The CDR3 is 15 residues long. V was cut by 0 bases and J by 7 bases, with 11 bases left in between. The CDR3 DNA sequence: TGTGCCAGCAGCTTGGAAGACCGAGGCAATTCACCCCTCCACTTT. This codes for CASSLEDRGNSPLHF.

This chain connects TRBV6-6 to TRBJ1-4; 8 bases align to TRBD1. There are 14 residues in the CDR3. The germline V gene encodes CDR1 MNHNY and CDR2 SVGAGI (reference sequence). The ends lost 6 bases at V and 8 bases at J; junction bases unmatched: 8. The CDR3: CASSQGQGAEKLFF. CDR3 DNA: TGTGCCAGCAGCCAAGGGCAGGGGGCGGAAAAACTGTTTTTT.

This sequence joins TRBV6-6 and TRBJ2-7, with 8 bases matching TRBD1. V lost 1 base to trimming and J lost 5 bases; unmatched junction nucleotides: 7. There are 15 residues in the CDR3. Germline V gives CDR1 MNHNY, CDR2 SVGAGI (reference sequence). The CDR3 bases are TGTGCCAGCAGTTACTTGCAGGGGGCAATCAACGAGCAGTACTTC. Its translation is CASSYLQGAINEQYF.

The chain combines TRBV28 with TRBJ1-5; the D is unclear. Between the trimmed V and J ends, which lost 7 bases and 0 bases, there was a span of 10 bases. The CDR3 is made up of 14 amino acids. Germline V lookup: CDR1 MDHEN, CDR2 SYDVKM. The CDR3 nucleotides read TGTGCCAGCAAGACGGTGTATAGCAATCAGCCCCAGCATTTT. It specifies CASKTVYSNQPQHF.

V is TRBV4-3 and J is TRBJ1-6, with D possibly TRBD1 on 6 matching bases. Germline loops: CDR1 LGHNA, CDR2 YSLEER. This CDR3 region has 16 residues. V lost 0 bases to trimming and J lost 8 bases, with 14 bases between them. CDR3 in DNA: TGCGCCAGCAGCCAAGATCTGGGGGGCAGGGATTCACCCCTCCACTTT. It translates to CASSQDLGGRDSPLHF.

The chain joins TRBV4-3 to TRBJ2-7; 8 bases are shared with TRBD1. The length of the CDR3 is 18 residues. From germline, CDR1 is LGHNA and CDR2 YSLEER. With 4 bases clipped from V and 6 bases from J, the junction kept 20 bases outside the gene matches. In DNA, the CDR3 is TGCGCCAGCAGCCTAAAAGAGTACGGGACAGGATATTCCAGCGAGCAGTACTTC. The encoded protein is CASSLKEYGTGYSSEQYF.

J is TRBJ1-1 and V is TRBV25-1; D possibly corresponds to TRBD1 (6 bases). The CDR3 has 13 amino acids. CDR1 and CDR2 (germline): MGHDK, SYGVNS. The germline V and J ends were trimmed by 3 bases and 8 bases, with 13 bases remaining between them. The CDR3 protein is CASSEGFGQEAFF. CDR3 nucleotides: TGTGCCAGCAGTGAGGGATTTGGACAGGAAGCTTTCTTT.